A single sample gave rise to the 14 T cell receptor beta chains below, sequenced in a study of cytomegalovirus exposure and HLA in healthy donors. The PCR contained 60 Vbeta and 13 Jbeta primers. Some clones are missing from TCRdb's copy, which holds only in-frame ones; the method was immunoSEQ multiplex PCR. Of about 150,000 clones listed, over 60% are singletons. The sequencing input was PBMCs. These receptors all come from a woman aged 30 to 39 in good health and CMV-seronegative.

The chain combines TRBV9 with TRBJ2-5, with 8 bases that match TRBD1. The trim removed 4 bases at V and 3 bases at J, leaving 17 bases unmatched. Germline V lookup: CDR1 SGDLS, CDR2 YYNGEE. The CDR3 runs 18 residues. The CDR3 is CASSSRQGTGTDKETQYF. CDR3 nucleotide sequence: TGTGCCAGCAGCTCCCGACAGGGGACCGGAACCGATAAAGAGACCCAGTACTTC.

The chain has TRBV7-3 and TRBJ2-2; 10 positions agree with TRBD1. In germline, CDR1 is SGHTA, CDR2 FQGTGA. CDR3 length: 15 residues. V lost 6 bases to trimming and J lost 6 bases; unmatched junction nucleotides: 7. CDR3 amino acids: CASRPDRGLSGELFF. CDR3 sequence (DNA): TGTGCCAGCAGACCTGACAGGGGGCTATCCGGGGAGCTGTTTTTT.

This chain links TRBV19 with TRBJ1-3; maybe TRBD1 (6 bases). Germline CDR1 LNHDA, CDR2 SQIVND (reference sequence). CDR3 length equals 15 residues. V was clipped by 6 bases and J by 2 bases, with 14 bases between them. The CDR3, as DNA: TGTGCCAGTAGCCAGACGGGGGGCCCTGGAAACACCATATATTTT. Amino acid sequence: CASSQTGGPGNTIYF.

The rearrangement uses TRBV5-6 and TRBJ2-2, with 13 bases that match TRBD2. J was trimmed by 1 base and V by 3 bases; bases with no gene match: 6. Germline V gene sequence: CDR1 SGHDT, CDR2 YYEEEE. CDR3 length: 18 residues. CDR3 amino acids: CASSWGLAGRWNTGELFF. The CDR3 nucleotides are TGTGCCAGCAGCTGGGGACTAGCGGGGAGGTGGAACACCGGGGAGCTGTTTTTT.

The CDR3 region has the DNA TGTGCCAGCAAGGTTGGCGGGGGTGAGACAGATACGCAGTATTTT. Protein product: CASKVGGGETDTQYF. The chain is built from TRBV7-2 and TRBJ2-3, with 7 bases aligning to TRBD2. Germline CDR1 SGHTA, CDR2 FQGNSA. The CDR3 sequence is 15 residues long. The ends lost 7 bases at V and 3 bases at J; junction bases unmatched: 10.

The rearrangement uses TRBV28 and TRBJ1-5; TRBD1 might be the D (5 bases). Trimming took off 5 bases at V and 3 bases at J, with 14 bases between the two ends. The germline V gene encodes CDR1 MDHEN and CDR2 SYDVKM. CDR3 length equals 15 residues. CDR3 in amino acids: CASSTDDSLNQPQHF. In DNA form, the CDR3 reads TGTGCCAGCAGTACGGACGACAGCCTCAATCAGCCCCAGCATTTT. Combining the CDR3 with reference TRBV28 and TRBJ1-5 gives the whole variable domain DVKVTQSSRYLVKRTGEKVFLECVQDMDHENMFWYRQDPGLGLRLIYFSYDVKMKEKGDIPEGYSVSREKKERFSLILESASTNQTSMYLCASSTDDSLNQPQHFGDGTRLSIL.

This clone was found once. This chain connects TRBV29-1 to TRBJ2-5; TRBD1 is a possible D gene (6 bases). The V end lost 4 bases, the J end lost 4 bases, and 13 bases lay between the germline ends. In germline, CDR1 is SQVTM, CDR2 ANQGSEA. CDR3 length: 13 amino acids. CDR3 coding DNA: TGCAGCGTTGCTTTACAGGGCGGAGAGACCCAGTACTTC. As protein: CSVALQGGETQYF.

The chain has TRBV29-1 and TRBJ1-2; D perhaps matches TRBD1 (5 bases). This CDR3 region has 14 residues. The V end was cut by 6 bases, the J end by 1 base, with 15 bases between. Germline V gene sequence: CDR1 SQVTM, CDR2 ANQGSEA. CDR3 protein: CSVPDSSVNYGYTF. CDR3 bases: TGCAGCGTCCCCGACAGCTCCGTTAACTATGGCTACACCTTC.

The chain combines TRBV4-1 with TRBJ1-2; D is possibly TRBD1 (6 bases). The V and J ends lost 3 bases and 0 bases respectively, with 11 bases between them. Germline V CDR1 and CDR2: MGHRA, YSYEKL. The CDR3 contains 15 residues. Here the CDR3 reads CASSHRTAANYGYTF. CDR3 nucleotides: TGCGCCAGCAGCCATCGGACAGCAGCTAACTATGGCTACACCTTC.

CDR3 nucleotides: TGTGCCAGCAGTCGGGACAGGGCCCACGAGCAGTACTTC. The encoded protein is CASSRDRAHEQYF. The chain employs TRBV2 and TRBJ2-7; 9 positions match TRBD1. With V trimmed by 5 bases and J by 5 bases, 4 bases remained unmatched. This CDR3 is built from 13 residues. CDR1 is SNHLY, CDR2 FYNNEI, per germline. The full variable domain, in which reference TRBV2 and TRBJ2-7 provide the parts outside the CDR3, is EPEVTQTPSHQVTQMGQEVILRCVPISNHLYFYWYRQILGQKVEFLVSFYNNEISEKSEIFDDQFSVERPDGSNFTLKIRSTKLEDSAMYFCASSRDRAHEQYFGPGTRLTVT.

The chain couples TRBV9 to TRBJ1-2; 9 bases align to TRBD1. V trimming: 5 bases; J trimming: 8 bases; junction bases outside the gene matches: 7. The CDR3 consists of 13 residues. Germline lookup yields CDR1 SGDLS and CDR2 YYNGEE. The CDR3, as DNA: TGTGCCAGCAGTCGGGACAGGGATGGCGGCTACACCTTC. Translating it yields CASSRDRDGGYTF.

The CDR3 is CASSLGVGVYDYGYTF. The CDR3 DNA sequence: TGCGCCAGCAGCTTGGGGGTAGGGGTCTACGACTATGGCTACACCTTC. The chain employs TRBV5-1 and TRBJ1-2, with D possibly matching TRBD1 (5 bases). Deletions cut 0 bases from V and 3 bases from J, with 15 bases between. Germline CDR1 SGHRS, CDR2 YFSETQ. This CDR3 is 16 amino acids long.

This chain uses TRBV30 with TRBJ1-2; D remains ambiguous. Trimming took 4 bases from V and 9 from J, leaving 12 bases between them. CDR3 length: 11 residues. Germline-derived CDR1 and CDR2 are GTSNPN and SVGIG (reference sequence). The CDR3 protein is CAWTVGRSYTF. In DNA, the CDR3 is TGTGCCTGGACAGTAGGGAGAAGCTACACCTTC. The complete variable domain, with remaining parts taken from reference TRBV30 and TRBJ1-2, reads SQTIHQWPATLVQPVGSPLSLECTVEGTSNPNLYWYRQAAGRGLQLLFYSVGIGQISSEVPQNLSASRPQDRQFILSSKKLLLSDSGFYLCAWTVGRSYTFGSGTRLTVV.

V and J are TRBV7-7 and TRBJ2-5, with D unclear. The CDR3 totals 13 residues. Germline CDR1 SSHAT, CDR2 FNYEAQ (reference sequence). Trimming pared 6 bases from V and 5 bases from J, leaving 13 bases between. Here the CDR3 DNA reads TGTGCCAGCAGTCTAAGAGGCCTCGAGACCCAGTACTTC. The encoded protein is CASSLRGLETQYF.